This TCR beta chain was observed in a study of blood T cell repertoires in COVID-19. Study at large: Collection of acute and convalescent COVID-19 samples took place in the United States, Italy and Spain. Nucleic acid was either cDNA or gDNA, and it came from T cells, B-cell-depleted T cells, or PBMCs.

Germline lookup yields CDR1 KGHSH and CDR2 LQKENI. The trim removed 3 bases at V and 0 bases at J, leaving 5 bases unmatched. This CDR3 is built from 17 residues. Under the authors' procedure: Amplification of reference gene primers provided the estimated nucleated cell counts. The method was immunoSEQ multiplex PCR; TCRdb's version includes in-frame clones alone and lacks a portion of them. Clone size and V and J calls were adopted from that table, with D and trimming inferred from the DNA. The data show approximately 40,000 clones, with 80% seen just once and 35% to 45% held by the top ten. The V call is TRBV18, the J call TRBJ2-2; 9 nucleotides line up with TRBD2. The TCR originated in a man at least 80 years old with active or convalescent COVID-19. Material for sequencing was peripheral blood. The CDR3, as DNA: TGTGCCAGCTCACCGGGACTAGCCCTACCGAACACCGGGGAGCTGTTTTTT. Translation: CASSPGLALPNTGELFF.